This T cell receptor beta chain was recorded in a study of shared clonotypes between healthy human individuals. Across the whole study: Each donor contributed plates that comprised three CD4 naive, three CD4 memory, two CD8 naive and one CD8 memory.

CDR1 is SGHVS and CDR2 is FQNEAQ in the germline V gene. The V and J ends lost 2 bases and 6 bases respectively, with 7 bases between them. CDR3 length: 13 amino acids. As to this clone: The same CDR3 is also encoded by other DNA sequences in this sample.

Produced via immunoSEQ multiplex PCR; TCRdb's table is partial and in-frame only. Among roughly 2.6 million clones listed, just over 90% were seen once. The TCR sequence derives from a man aged 18 to 30 in good health. The genes are TRBV7-8 and TRBJ1-4; D unclear. Sequenced material: naive CD4+ T cells sorted from blood. As to subset: CD45RA+ positively selected. The CDR3 nucleotides are TGTGCCAGCAGCTTAAGCCTCGATGAAAAACTGTTTTTT. Its protein is CASSLSLDEKLFF. The entire variable domain, with the rest obtained from reference TRBV7-8 and TRBJ1-4, is as follows: GAGVSQSPRYKVAKRGQDVALRCDPISGHVSLFWYQQALGQGPEFLTYFQNEAQLDKSGLPSDRFFAERPEGSVSTLKIQRTQQEDSAVYLCASSLSLDEKLFFGSGTQLSVL.